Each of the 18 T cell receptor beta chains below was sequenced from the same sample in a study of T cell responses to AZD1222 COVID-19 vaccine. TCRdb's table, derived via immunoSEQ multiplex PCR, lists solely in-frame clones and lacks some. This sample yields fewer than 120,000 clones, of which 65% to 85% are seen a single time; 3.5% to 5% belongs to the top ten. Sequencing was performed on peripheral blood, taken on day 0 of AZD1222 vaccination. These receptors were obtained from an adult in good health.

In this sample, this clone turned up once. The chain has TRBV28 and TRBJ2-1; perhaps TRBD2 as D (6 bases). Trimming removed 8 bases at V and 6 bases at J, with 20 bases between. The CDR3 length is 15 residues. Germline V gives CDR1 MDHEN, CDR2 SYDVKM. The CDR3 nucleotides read TGTGCCAGCCAAGCGGGCCCGGGACCCGTCAATGAGCAGTTCTTC. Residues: CASQAGPGPVNEQFF.

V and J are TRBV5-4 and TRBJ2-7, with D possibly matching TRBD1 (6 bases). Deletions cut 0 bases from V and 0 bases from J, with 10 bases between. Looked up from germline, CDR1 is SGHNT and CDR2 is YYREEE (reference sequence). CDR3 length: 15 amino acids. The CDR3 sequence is CASSLGDKGSYEQYF. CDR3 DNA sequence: TGTGCCAGCAGCTTGGGGGACAAGGGCTCCTACGAGCAGTACTTC.

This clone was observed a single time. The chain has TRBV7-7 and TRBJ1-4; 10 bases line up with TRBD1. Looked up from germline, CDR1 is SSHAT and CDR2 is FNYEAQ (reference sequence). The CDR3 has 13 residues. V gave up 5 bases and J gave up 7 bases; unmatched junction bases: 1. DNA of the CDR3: TGTGCCAGCAGCCGGGACAGGGGTGAAAAACTGTTTTTT. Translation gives CASSRDRGEKLFF.

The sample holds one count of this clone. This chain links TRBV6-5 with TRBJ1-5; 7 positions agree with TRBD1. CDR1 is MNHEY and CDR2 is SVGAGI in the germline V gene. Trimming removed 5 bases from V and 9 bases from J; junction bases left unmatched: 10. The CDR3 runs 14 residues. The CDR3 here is CASSTGTAGWPQHF. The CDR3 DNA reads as TGTGCCAGCAGTACCGGGACAGCAGGTTGGCCCCAGCATTTT.

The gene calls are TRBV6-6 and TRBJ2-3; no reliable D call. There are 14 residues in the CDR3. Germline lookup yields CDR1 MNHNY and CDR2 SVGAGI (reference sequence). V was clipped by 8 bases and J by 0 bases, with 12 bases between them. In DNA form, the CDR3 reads TGTGCCAGCCCGACTGCACTCAGCACAGATACGCAGTATTTT. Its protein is CASPTALSTDTQYF.

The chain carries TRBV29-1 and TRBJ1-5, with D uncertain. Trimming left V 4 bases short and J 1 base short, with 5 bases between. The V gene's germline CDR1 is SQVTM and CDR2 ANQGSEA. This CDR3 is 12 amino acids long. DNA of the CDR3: TGCAGCGTTGGGGCGAGCAATCAGCCCCAGCATTTT. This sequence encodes CSVGASNQPQHF.

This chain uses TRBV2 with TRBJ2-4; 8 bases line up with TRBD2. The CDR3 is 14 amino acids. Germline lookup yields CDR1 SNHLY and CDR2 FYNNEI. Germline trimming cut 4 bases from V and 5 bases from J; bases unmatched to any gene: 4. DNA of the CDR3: TGTGCCAGCAGTGTAGGGACTAGTCAAAACATTCAGTACTTC. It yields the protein CASSVGTSQNIQYF.

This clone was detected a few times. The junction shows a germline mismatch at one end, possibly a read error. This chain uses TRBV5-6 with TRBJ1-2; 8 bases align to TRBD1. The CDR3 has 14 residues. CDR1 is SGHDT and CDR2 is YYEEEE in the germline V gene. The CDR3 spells CASNLDRANYGYTF. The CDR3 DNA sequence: TGTGCCAGCAACTTGGACAGGGCCAACTATGGCTACACCTTC.

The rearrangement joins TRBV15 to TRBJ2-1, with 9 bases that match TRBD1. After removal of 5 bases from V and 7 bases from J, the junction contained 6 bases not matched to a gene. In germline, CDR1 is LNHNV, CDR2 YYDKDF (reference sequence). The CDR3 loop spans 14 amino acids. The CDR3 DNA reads TGTGCCACCAGCCACCCAGGACAGGGGAATGAGCAGTTCTTC. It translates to CATSHPGQGNEQFF. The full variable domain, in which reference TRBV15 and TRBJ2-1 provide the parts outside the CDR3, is DAMVIQNPRYQVTQFGKPVTLSCSQTLNHNVMYWYQQKSSQAPKLLFHYYDKDFNNEADTPDNFQSRRPNTSFCFLDIRSPGLGDTAMYLCATSHPGQGNEQFFGPGTRLTVL.

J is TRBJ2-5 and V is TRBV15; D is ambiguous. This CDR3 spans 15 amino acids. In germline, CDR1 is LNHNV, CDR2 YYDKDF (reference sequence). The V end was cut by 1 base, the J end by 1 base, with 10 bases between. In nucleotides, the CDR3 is TGTGCCACCAGCAGAGCCCGGGTTGGCCAAGAGACCCAGTACTTC. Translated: CATSRARVGQETQYF. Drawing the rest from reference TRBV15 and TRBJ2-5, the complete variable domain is DAMVIQNPRYQVTQFGKPVTLSCSQTLNHNVMYWYQQKSSQAPKLLFHYYDKDFNNEADTPDNFQSRRPNTSFCFLDIRSPGLGDTAMYLCATSRARVGQETQYFGPGTRLLVL.

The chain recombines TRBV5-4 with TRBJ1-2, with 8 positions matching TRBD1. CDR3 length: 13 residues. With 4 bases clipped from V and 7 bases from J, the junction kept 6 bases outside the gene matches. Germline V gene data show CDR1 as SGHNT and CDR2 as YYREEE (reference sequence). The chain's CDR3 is CASSPDRESGYTF. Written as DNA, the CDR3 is TGTGCCAGCAGCCCGGACAGGGAGAGTGGCTACACCTTC.

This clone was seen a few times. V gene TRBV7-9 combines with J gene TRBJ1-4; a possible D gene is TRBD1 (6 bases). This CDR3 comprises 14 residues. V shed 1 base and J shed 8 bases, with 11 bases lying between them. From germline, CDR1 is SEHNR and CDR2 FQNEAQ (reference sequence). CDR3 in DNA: TGTGCCAGCAGCTTAGGAGTAGGGGGAGAAAAACTGTTTTTT. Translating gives CASSLGVGGEKLFF.

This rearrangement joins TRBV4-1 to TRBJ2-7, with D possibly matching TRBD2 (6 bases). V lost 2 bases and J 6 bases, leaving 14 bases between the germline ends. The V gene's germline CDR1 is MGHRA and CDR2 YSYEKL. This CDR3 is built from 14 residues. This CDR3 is CASSQPGTPAEQYF. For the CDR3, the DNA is TGCGCCAGCAGCCAACCGGGGACTCCCGCCGAGCAGTACTTC.

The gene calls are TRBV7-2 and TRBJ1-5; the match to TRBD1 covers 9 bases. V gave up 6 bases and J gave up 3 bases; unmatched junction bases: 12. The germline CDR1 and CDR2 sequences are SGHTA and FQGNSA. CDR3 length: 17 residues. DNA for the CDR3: TGTGCCAGCAGTCTTACAGGGGGCCCGACCTCCAATCAGCCCCAGCATTTT. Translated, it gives CASSLTGGPTSNQPQHF.

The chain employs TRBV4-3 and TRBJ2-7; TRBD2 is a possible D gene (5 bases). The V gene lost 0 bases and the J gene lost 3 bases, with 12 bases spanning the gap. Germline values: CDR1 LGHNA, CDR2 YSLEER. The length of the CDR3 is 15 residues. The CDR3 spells CASSQDRGLFYEQYF. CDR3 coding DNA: TGCGCCAGCAGCCAAGATCGGGGTCTCTTCTACGAGCAGTACTTC.

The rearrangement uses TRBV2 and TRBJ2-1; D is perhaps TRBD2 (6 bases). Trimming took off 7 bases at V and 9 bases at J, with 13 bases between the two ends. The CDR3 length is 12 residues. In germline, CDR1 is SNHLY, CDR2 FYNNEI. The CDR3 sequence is CASTRLESEQFF. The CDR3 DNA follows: TGTGCCAGCACCAGACTAGAAAGTGAGCAGTTCTTC.

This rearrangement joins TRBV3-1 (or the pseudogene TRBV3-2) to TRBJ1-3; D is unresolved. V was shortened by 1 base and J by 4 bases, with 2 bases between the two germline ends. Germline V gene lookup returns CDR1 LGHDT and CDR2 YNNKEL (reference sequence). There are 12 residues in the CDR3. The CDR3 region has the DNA TGTGCCAGCAGCCAAGGGGGAAACACCATATATTTT. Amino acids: CASSQGGNTIYF.

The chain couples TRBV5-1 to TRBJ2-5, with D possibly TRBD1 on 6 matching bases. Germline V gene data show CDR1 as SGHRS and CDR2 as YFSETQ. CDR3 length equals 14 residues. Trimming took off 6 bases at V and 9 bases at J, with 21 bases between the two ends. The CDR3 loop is CASTRQELMGAQYF. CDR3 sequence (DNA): TGCGCCAGCACCCGACAGGAGCTCATGGGGGCCCAGTACTTC.